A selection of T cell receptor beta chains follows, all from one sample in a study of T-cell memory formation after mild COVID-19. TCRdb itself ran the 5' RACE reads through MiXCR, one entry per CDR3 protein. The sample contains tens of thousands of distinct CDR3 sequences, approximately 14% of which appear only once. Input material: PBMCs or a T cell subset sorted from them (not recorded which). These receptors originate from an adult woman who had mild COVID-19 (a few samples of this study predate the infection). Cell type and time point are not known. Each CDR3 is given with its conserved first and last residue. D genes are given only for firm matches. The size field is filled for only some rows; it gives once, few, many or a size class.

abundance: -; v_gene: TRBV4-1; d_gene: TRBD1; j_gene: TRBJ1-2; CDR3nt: TGCGCCAGCAGCCCTTGGACAGGGTCCGTTGGCTACACCTTC; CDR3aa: CASSPWTGSVGYTF
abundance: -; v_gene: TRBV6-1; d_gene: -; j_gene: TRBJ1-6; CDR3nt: TGTGCCAGCAGTTTACGGACCCCCGGGGCATCACCCCTCCACTTT; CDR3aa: CASSLRTPGASPLHF
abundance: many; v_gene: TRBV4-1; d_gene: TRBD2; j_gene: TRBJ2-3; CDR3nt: TGCGCCAGCAGCCTTCTTCCCGGGACTAGCGGGGGGCGTACCACAGATACGCAGTATTTT; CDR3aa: CASSLLPGTSGGRTTDTQYF
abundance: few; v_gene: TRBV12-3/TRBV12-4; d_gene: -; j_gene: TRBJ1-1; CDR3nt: TGTGCCAGCAGTCCCACCAGGGCCCAGCACGAAGCTTTCTTT; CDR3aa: CASSPTRAQHEAFF
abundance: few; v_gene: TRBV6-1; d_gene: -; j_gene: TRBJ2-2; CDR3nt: TGTGCCAGCTGCCTCGGTTCGAACACCGGGGAGCTGTTTTTT; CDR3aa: CASCLGSNTGELFF
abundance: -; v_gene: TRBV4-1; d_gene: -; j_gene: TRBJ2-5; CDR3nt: TGCGCCAGCAGCCAAGCGCCAGGTCAAGAGACCCAGTACTTC; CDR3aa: CASSQAPGQETQYF
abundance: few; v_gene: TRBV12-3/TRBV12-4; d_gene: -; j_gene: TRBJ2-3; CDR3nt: TGTGCCAGCAGTTTAGGCGCTAGCGTGAACACAGATACGCAGTATTTT; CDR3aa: CASSLGASVNTDTQYF
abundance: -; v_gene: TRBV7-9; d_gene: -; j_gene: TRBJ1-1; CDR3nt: TGTGCCAGCAGCCTCCCAACCACTGAAGCTTTCTTT; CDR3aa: CASSLPTTEAFF
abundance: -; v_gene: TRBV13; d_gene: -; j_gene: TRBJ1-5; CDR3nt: TGTGCCAGCAGCCCCCGGGGAGGGGGTCAGCCCCAGCAATTT; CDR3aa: CASSPRGGGQPQQF
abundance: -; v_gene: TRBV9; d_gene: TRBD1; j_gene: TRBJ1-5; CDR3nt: TGTGCCAGCAGCCCCGGGGGGGACAGTCAGCCCCAGCATTTT; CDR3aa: CASSPGGDSQPQHF
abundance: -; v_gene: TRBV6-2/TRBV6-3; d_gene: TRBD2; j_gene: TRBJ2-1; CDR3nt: TGTGCCAGCAGTGGACTAGGAGCGCCCAGCGAGCAGTTCTTC; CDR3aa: CASSGLGAPSEQFF
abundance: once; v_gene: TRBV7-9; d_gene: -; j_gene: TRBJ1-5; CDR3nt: TGTGCCAGCAGCTTAGCCTTGGAGGGAAATCAGCCCCAGCATTTT; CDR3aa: CASSLALEGNQPQHF